A single sample gave rise to the 32 T cell receptor beta chains below, sequenced in a study of tumor-infiltrating lymphocytes in primary liver carcinoma. Blood RNA was derived from unsorted whole blood, and germline DNA was extracted too. The investigators made TCR beta cDNA from approximately 500 ng total RNA, using a constant-region primer. Generation of the TCR beta libraries relied on three nested multiplex PCR rounds using slightly modified ARM-PCR. The study ran its first two PCR rounds for roughly 10 cycles each, using TRBV1-TRBV30 forward primers and a C-beta reverse primer. A single record per CDR3 protein comes from TCRdb applying MiXCR to the multiplex PCR reads. Of about 350,000 distinct CDR3 sequences in the sample, less than 65% were seen once. Sample: peripheral blood. The receptors derive from a middle-aged man with primary liver carcinoma and hepatitis B virus infection.

Details on this clonotype: It is likely a read error, because the conserved phenylalanine at the end of the CDR3 is missing. The J gene is TRBJ2-7, the V gene TRBV11-2; D tentatively fits TRBD1 or TRBD2 (5 bases each). Trimming removed 6 bases from V and 2 bases from J, with 14 bases in between. The CDR3 is 14 residues long. Germline CDR1 is SGHAT and CDR2 is FQNNGV. The CDR3 sequence: CASSLILGPYEQYL. The CDR3 coding sequence is TGTGCCAGCAGTTTAATATTGGGACCCTACGAGCAGTACTTA.

This clonotype was observed a single time. This sequence may be a read error, since a much larger clone differs from it by one base. The rearrangement links TRBV6-2 or TRBV6-3 to TRBJ2-3; perhaps D is TRBD1 or TRBD2 (5 bases each). The CDR3 is 15 amino acids. The germline V gene has CDR1 MNHEY and CDR2 SVGEGT. In DNA form, the CDR3 reads TGTGCCAGCACTTGGGGCAGCGGTAGCAGAGATACGCAGTATTTT. Its protein product is CASTWGSGSRDTQYF.

About this clonotype itself: A much more abundant neighbour one base away suggests this may be a read error. The chain is built from TRBV6-2 or TRBV6-3 and TRBJ2-3; tentatively, D is TRBD1 (6 bases). V was shortened by 9 bases and J by 5 bases, with 15 bases between the two germline ends. Germline V gene sequence: CDR1 MNHEY, CDR2 SVGEGT. This CDR3 is 13 amino acids long. Here the CDR3 reads CASRTVLIDTQYF. The CDR3 region has the DNA TGTGCCAGTCGGACAGTCCTCATAGATACGCAGTATTTT.

This clonotype was seen a handful of times. The gene calls are TRBV5-4 and TRBJ2-5; 11 bases match TRBD1. Trimming removed 1 base from V and 4 bases from J; junction bases left unmatched: 3. Germline values: CDR1 SGHNT, CDR2 YYREEE (reference sequence). The CDR3 covers 15 residues. CDR3 sequence (DNA): TGTGCCAGCAGCTTGCCGGGACAGGGGGGAGAGACCCAGTACTTC. Protein: CASSLPGQGGETQYF.

The CDR3 region is CASSLGPRASGFF. The CDR3 region has the DNA TGTGCCAGCAGCTTGGGACCGAGGGCTAGTGGGTTCTTC. The chain links TRBV11-2 to TRBJ2-1, with D perhaps given as TRBD1 or TRBD2 (5 bases each). The CDR3 covers 13 residues. Germline V gene lookup returns CDR1 SGHAT and CDR2 FQNNGV. Trimming cost V 3 bases and J 15 bases, with 18 bases left between them.

The gene calls are TRBV11-1 and TRBJ2-1; D is undetermined. Germline V gene data show CDR1 as SGHAT and CDR2 as FQDESV (reference sequence). V lost 9 bases to trimming and J lost 8 bases, with 23 bases between them. This CDR3 is built from 15 residues. CDR3 amino acids: CASSPIHWGYHEQFF. For the CDR3, the DNA is TGTGCCAGTAGCCCCATCCATTGGGGATACCATGAGCAGTTCTTC.

Within the sample, this clonotype is medium-sized. V and J are TRBV11-2 and TRBJ2-1; D unclear. Germline V lookup: CDR1 SGHAT, CDR2 FQNNGV. V was trimmed by 0 bases and J by 2 bases, leaving 5 bases between them. The CDR3 is made up of 14 amino acids. CDR3 amino acids: CASSLDKAYNEQFF. The CDR3 nucleotides are TGTGCCAGCAGCTTAGATAAAGCCTACAATGAGCAGTTCTTC.

Many counts were recorded for this clonotype. This chain joins TRBV30 and TRBJ2-1; TRBD2 might be the D (5 bases). Trimming removed 7 bases from V and 0 bases from J, with 13 bases in between. The germline V gene has CDR1 GTSNPN and CDR2 SVGIG (reference sequence). CDR3 length: 14 amino acids. As DNA, the CDR3 is TGTGCCTCCCTTAGAGGGAGCTCCTACAATGAGCAGTTCTTC. It yields the protein CASLRGSSYNEQFF.

About this clonotype itself: One end of the junction is discordant with germline, which a read error may explain. The rearrangement links TRBV11-2 to TRBJ1-2, with no clear D. The CDR3 has 13 residues. Germline values: CDR1 SGHAT, CDR2 FQNNGV. CDR3 sequence reads: CVSMNEALYGYTF. The CDR3 DNA reads TGTGTCAGCATGAACGAGGCTCTTTATGGCTACACTTTC.

This clonotype came up a few times. The chain employs TRBV5-4 and TRBJ2-3; TRBD2 matches 12 bases. Germline lookup yields CDR1 SGHNT and CDR2 YYREEE (reference sequence). The CDR3 is 16 residues long. V shed 4 bases and J 4 bases; nucleotides not matched to a gene: 7. The CDR3 region is CASSGLAGGRPDTQYF. The CDR3 DNA reads TGTGCCAGCAGCGGTCTAGCGGGAGGGCGCCCAGATACGCAGTATTTT. The variable domain in full, completed from reference TRBV5-4 and TRBJ2-3, reads ETGVTQSPTHLIKTRGQQVTLRCSSQSGHNTVSWYQQALGQGPQFIFQYYREEENGRGNFPPRFSGLQFPNYSSELNVNALELDDSALYLCASSGLAGGRPDTQYFGPGTRLTVL.

Ten or more counts support this clonotype. J is TRBJ2-7 and V is TRBV6-2 or TRBV6-3; weak D call: TRBD1 (6 bases). The CDR3 totals 12 residues. Germline loops: CDR1 MNHEY, CDR2 SVGEGT. V lost 5 bases and J 4 bases, leaving 9 bases between the germline ends. Here the CDR3 reads CASSPGHYEQYF. For the CDR3, the DNA is TGTGCCAGCAGTCCGGGACATTACGAGCAGTACTTC.

This clonotype has a handful of counts. This may arise from a read error, as a much more abundant clone is one base away. The genes are TRBV6-6 and TRBJ2-7, with D hard to call. V was shortened by 4 bases and J by 2 bases, with 15 bases between the two germline ends. Germline V CDR1 and CDR2: MNHNY, SVGAGI (reference sequence). This CDR3 is 15 amino acids long. In nucleotides, the CDR3 is TGTGCCAGCAGTTCAGGTCATGGGTATACCTACGAGCAGTACTTC. This codes for CASSSGHGYTYEQYF.

The chain is built from TRBV29-1 and TRBJ2-1; D is ambiguous. This CDR3 contains 12 residues. Trimming took off 1 base at V and 7 bases at J, with 8 bases between the two ends. Looked up from germline, CDR1 is SQVTM and CDR2 is ANQGSEA. The CDR3 loop reads CSVEAFHNEQFF. The CDR3 DNA follows: TGCAGCGTTGAAGCCTTCCATAATGAGCAGTTCTTC.

In its sample, this clonotype was seen many times. The rearrangement links TRBV10-3 to TRBJ2-3; 10 bases fit TRBD1. The germline V gene has CDR1 ENHRY and CDR2 SYGVKD. Trimming took 7 bases from V and 4 from J; bases not matched to a gene: 11. This CDR3 contains 16 residues. The CDR3 region has the DNA TGTGCCATCAAGTCCTCCGGGGACAGGGGATCAGATACGCAGTATTTT. Amino acids: CAIKSSGDRGSDTQYF.

There are a few counts of this clonotype. The genes are TRBV6-1 and TRBJ1-5; the match to TRBD1 covers 12 bases. Unmatched junction bases numbered 7, after V lost 5 bases and J lost 2 bases. The CDR3 spans 17 residues. Germline CDR1 is MNHNS and CDR2 is SASEGT. The CDR3 region is CASSPGQGAPGNQPQHF. The CDR3, as DNA: TGTGCCAGCAGTCCGGGACAGGGGGCGCCGGGCAATCAGCCCCAGCATTTT.

About this clonotype: The conserved final phenylalanine or tryptophan is absent from the CDR3, which likely points to a read error. CDR3 in DNA: TGTGCCAGCAGCCCCGGGACAGCTAACTATGGGTACACCATC. It specifies CASSPGTANYGYTI. The chain carries TRBV11-2 and TRBJ1-2; 7 bases map to TRBD1. Germline CDR1 and CDR2: SGHAT and FQNNGV. The CDR3 extends over 14 amino acids.

This clonotype was seen a few times. The rearrangement uses TRBV6-6 and TRBJ2-7, with 9 bases matching TRBD2. The V and J ends lost 2 bases and 6 bases, in that order; junction bases with no gene match: 8. Germline CDR1 MNHNY, CDR2 SVGAGI (reference sequence). The CDR3 covers 15 residues. CDR3 loop: CASSYNPAGGREQYF. The CDR3 bases are TGTGCCAGCAGTTACAACCCAGCGGGAGGACGCGAGCAGTACTTC.

The chain employs TRBV11-2 and TRBJ2-1, with D unresolved. Germline assignment: CDR1 SGHAT and CDR2 FQNNGV. V was pared by 1 base and J by 3 bases, with 10 bases between. The CDR3 loop spans 15 amino acids. The CDR3 DNA sequence: TGTGCCAGCAGCTTAGGAGGTATGGGCTACAATGAGCAGTTCTTC. Translating it yields CASSLGGMGYNEQFF.

Details on this clonotype: At one boundary the junction diverges from the germline segment, which might be a read error. The chain links TRBV11-2 to TRBJ2-2, with 8 bases aligning to TRBD1. This CDR3 region has 15 residues. CDR1 and CDR2 (germline): SGHAT, FQNNGV. CDR3 sequence reads: CARSSTGGSTGELFF. CDR3 bases: TGTGCCAGGAGCTCAACAGGGGGGTCCACCGGTGAGCTGTTTTTT.

This clonotype was found a few times. With a much larger clone just one base away, this may be a read error. The chain combines TRBV12-3 or TRBV12-4 with TRBJ1-2; 9 bases are shared with TRBD1. This CDR3 has 15 amino acids. CDR3 DNA: TGTGCCAGCAGTTTAGAACAGGGGGCTAGCTATGGCCACACCTTC. This translates into CASSLEQGASYGHTF.

The gene calls are TRBV5-6 and TRBJ2-7; D is uncertain. The CDR3 totals 14 residues. The V gene lost 4 bases and the J gene lost 7 bases, with 18 bases spanning the gap. Germline V CDR1 and CDR2: SGHDT, YYEEEE. Here the CDR3 reads CASSPGRILGEQYF. The CDR3 DNA follows: TGTGCCAGCAGCCCCGGACGGATCCTGGGAGAGCAGTACTTC.

The V and J genes are TRBV11-1 and TRBJ2-1; a possible D gene is TRBD2 (5 bases). Germline CDR1 is SGHAT and CDR2 is FQDESV (reference sequence). This CDR3 comprises 12 residues. Trimming removed 11 bases from V and 7 bases from J, with 15 bases in between. DNA of the CDR3: TGTGCCGGCATCTTAGGCGGGAATGAGCAGTTCTTC. Its translation: CAGILGGNEQFF. Full variable domain (outside the CDR3, taken from reference TRBV11-1 and TRBJ2-1): EAEVAQSPRYKITEKSQAVAFWCDPISGHATLYWYRQILGQGPELLVQFQDESVVDDSQLPKDRFSAERLKGVDSTLKIQPAELGDSAMYLCAGILGGNEQFFGPGTRLTVL.

Comment on this clonotype: Possible read error: a much larger clone is one base away. CDR3 nucleotide sequence: TGTGCCTGCAGTTTAAATGGCTACACCTTC. This gives the protein CACSLNGYTF. The genes are TRBV12-3 or TRBV12-4 and TRBJ1-2; D is ambiguous. CDR3 length equals 10 residues.

Concerning this clonotype itself: This may come from a read error, since a much larger clone is one base off. This sequence joins TRBV29-1 and TRBJ2-2; 7 positions match TRBD1. The trim removed 6 bases at V and 4 bases at J, leaving 5 bases unmatched. The CDR3 is made up of 13 amino acids. Germline V gives CDR1 SQVTM, CDR2 ANQGSEA. This CDR3 reads CSVGQEFTGELFF. DNA for the CDR3: TGCAGCGTCGGACAGGAGTTCACCGGGGAGCTGTTTTTT.

This clonotype was observed at least ten times. This chain links TRBV6-6 with TRBJ2-1; 7 bases map to TRBD1. The CDR3 has 14 residues. Germline V gives CDR1 MNHNY, CDR2 SVGAGI (reference sequence). The trim removed 5 bases at V and 5 bases at J, leaving 6 bases unmatched. The DNA of the CDR3 is TGTGCCAGCAGTAGACCGGGACAGCACAATGAGCAGTTCTTC. Translation gives CASSRPGQHNEQFF.

The chain recombines TRBV5-1 with TRBJ2-3; D tentatively reads TRBD1 or TRBD2 (5 bases each). CDR1 is SGHRS and CDR2 is YFSETQ in the germline V gene. V was trimmed by 0 bases and J by 0 bases, leaving 17 bases between them. The CDR3 extends over 18 amino acids. The CDR3 loop reads CASSLAVTTEGSTDTQYF. The CDR3 nucleotides are TGCGCCAGCAGCTTGGCCGTTACGACAGAGGGCAGCACAGATACGCAGTATTTT.

For this clonotype: A read error may account for a junction end that differs from germline. The gene calls are TRBV7-8 and TRBJ2-7, with D maybe TRBD1 (6 bases). The germline CDR1 and CDR2 sequences are SGHVS and FQNEAQ. This CDR3 spans 14 amino acids. The CDR3, as DNA: TGTGTCAGCAGCCTAGGGACACCAACCTACGAGCAGTACTTC. Protein sequence: CVSSLGTPTYEQYF.

This clonotype appeared once. Because the CDR3 is missing its conserved closing phenylalanine or tryptophan, this is likely a read error. The J gene is TRBJ1-1, the V gene TRBV11-2; TRBD1 matches 8 bases. This CDR3 is 16 amino acids long. CDR1 is SGHAT, CDR2 FQNNGV, per germline. The CDR3 is CVSSLAYRGTGTEAFL. The DNA of the CDR3 is TGTGTCAGCAGCTTAGCTTACAGGGGGACGGGAACTGAAGCTTTCCTT.

For this clonotype: The missing conserved phenylalanine or tryptophan at the end of this CDR3 makes a read error likely. CDR3 coding DNA: TGTGCCAGCGGATGGGACGGTCCCCTCTACGAGCAGTACATC. Translating it yields CASGWDGPLYEQYI. V usage is TRBV28 and J usage is TRBJ2-7; D is tentatively TRBD1 or TRBD2 (5 bases each). This CDR3 contains 14 residues. Per the germline V gene, CDR1 is MDHEN and CDR2 is SYDVKM. Trimming left V 8 bases short and J 3 bases short, with 17 bases between.

In the case of this clonotype: Because the CDR3's place on the DNA is in doubt, the DNA is left out and the CDR3 is given as listed by TCRdb. V and J are TRBV11-2 and TRBJ2-7; TRBD1 is taken as the D call from the table, unchecked against the DNA. The CDR3 totals 15 residues, both ends included. Germline V gives CDR1 SGHAT, CDR2 FQNNGV. CDR3 residues: CASSLVGTGIGEKYF.

There are a few counts of this clonotype. A clone one base away is much larger, so this may be a read error. Since no conserved phenylalanine or tryptophan closes the CDR3, a read error is the likely cause. The genes are TRBV6-2 or TRBV6-3 and TRBJ2-3, with TRBD2 as a possible D gene (6 bases). V was pared by 4 bases and J by 5 bases, with 16 bases between. CDR3 size: 15 residues. CDR1 and CDR2 (germline): MNHEY, SVGEGT. CDR3 coding DNA: TGTGCCAGCAGTTTCACGGGACTCTTGAAAGATACGCAGTATCTT. This translates into CASSFTGLLKDTQYL.

For the CDR3, the DNA is TGTGCCAGCGGTGGGCGGTCGGGAACCAAAAACATTCAGTACTTC. This codes for CASGGRSGTKNIQYF. This chain connects TRBV12-3 or TRBV12-4 to TRBJ2-4; a weak D match, TRBD2 (5 bases). CDR3 length equals 15 residues. The V gene lost 8 bases and the J gene lost 2 bases, with 16 bases spanning the gap.